A single sample is the source of the 28 T cell receptor beta chains below, sequenced in a study of identical twins. Using its own MiXCR run on the 5' RACE reads, TCRdb lists one record per CDR3 protein. In the table there are fewer than 500,000 distinct CDR3 sequences, roughly 24% of which are singletons. Another study also made use of these data, one on T cells expressing NK-cell markers.

Sequenced sample: CD4+ T cells sorted from blood. These receptor sequences come from a woman aged 18-30 years in good health.

This clonotype was counted only a few times. The CDR3 reads CASSSKLGEQFF. The CDR3 region has the DNA TGTGCCAGCAGTTCCAAGCTGGGTGAGCAGTTCTTC. The V and J genes are TRBV12-3 or TRBV12-4 and TRBJ2-1; D gene uncertain. V was pared by 4 bases and J by 9 bases, with 10 bases between. The CDR3 totals 12 residues.

V usage is TRBV12-3 or TRBV12-4 and J usage is TRBJ2-1, with TRBD2 identical over 14 bases. Losses at the gene ends were 8 bases for V and 6 bases for J; bases not matched to a gene: 0. The CDR3 is 13 residues long. The CDR3 protein is CASGTSGGNEQFF. In DNA form, the CDR3 reads TGTGCCAGCGGGACTAGCGGGGGCAATGAGCAGTTCTTC.

This clonotype was detected only a few times. V usage is TRBV7-9 and J usage is TRBJ2-2, with D possibly TRBD2 on 6 matching bases. The CDR3 totals 14 residues. V shed 7 bases and J shed 6 bases, with 15 bases lying between them. Germline V gene data show CDR1 as SEHNR and CDR2 as FQNEAQ (reference sequence). The CDR3 DNA is TGTGCCAGCATCCGAAGCTCGGGGGCCGGGGAGCTGTTTTTT. It is translated as CASIRSSGAGELFF.

Here the CDR3 reads CASSLGRGRYNEQFF. Here the CDR3 DNA reads TGTGCCAGCAGTTTAGGCCGCGGACGGTACAATGAGCAGTTCTTC. The chain recombines TRBV28 with TRBJ2-1, with D unclear. This CDR3 comprises 15 residues. V lost 2 bases and J 4 bases, leaving 12 bases between the germline ends. Germline assignment: CDR1 MDHEN and CDR2 SYDVKM.

The V call is TRBV20-1, the J call TRBJ1-2; 7 bases line up with TRBD1. The germline V gene has CDR1 DFQATT and CDR2 SNEGSKA (reference sequence). The CDR3 covers 15 residues. With 3 bases clipped from V and 7 bases from J, the junction kept 14 bases outside the gene matches. The CDR3 DNA is TGCAGTGCTAGGAATCAGGGGGAGGGTACGGGTGGCTACACCTTC. Amino acids: CSARNQGEGTGGYTF.

This clonotype was observed once. CDR3 coding DNA: TGTGCCAGCAGCCTCCTCCGACAGACCTTGAACACTGAAGCTTTCTTT. Amino acid sequence: CASSLLRQTLNTEAFF. The chain combines TRBV6-1 with TRBJ1-1, with D perhaps TRBD1 (5 bases). This CDR3 contains 16 residues. Germline assignment: CDR1 MNHNS and CDR2 SASEGT. V was clipped by 6 bases and J by 0 bases, with 17 bases between them.

The chain joins TRBV29-1 to TRBJ2-5; tentatively, D is TRBD1 or TRBD2 (7 bases each). In germline, CDR1 is SQVTM, CDR2 ANQGSEA. The V gene lost 7 bases and the J gene lost 3 bases, with 15 bases spanning the gap. This CDR3 contains 13 residues. CDR3 nucleotides: TGCAGCGGGAAACAGGGGAGGGAAGAGACCCAGTACTTC. This encodes CSGKQGREETQYF.

This clonotype turned up a few times. The chain has TRBV24-1 and TRBJ2-1, with 7 bases that match TRBD2. The V segment lost 2 bases and the J segment 4 bases; nucleotides outside the gene matches: 7. The CDR3 totals 16 residues. CDR1 and CDR2 from the germline V gene are KGHDR and SFDVKD. The CDR3 bases are TGTGCCACCAGTGATTCGTCAGCGGGGTTATACAATGAGCAGTTCTTC. It yields the protein CATSDSSAGLYNEQFF.

The sample holds a few counts of this clonotype. This chain joins TRBV5-6 and TRBJ2-7; 8 bases are shared with TRBD1. The CDR3 sequence is 16 residues long. The V segment lost 5 bases and the J segment 4 bases; nucleotides outside the gene matches: 14. The germline CDR1 and CDR2 sequences are SGHDT and YYEEEE. In DNA form, the CDR3 reads TGTGCCAGCAGTTCCGACAGGGGTGTAAGAAGGTACGAGCAGTACTTC. As protein: CASSSDRGVRRYEQYF.

This clonotype appeared a few times. A much larger clone lies one base from this, so it may be a read error. The V and J genes are TRBV7-2 and TRBJ2-7; D gene unclear. The V end lost 4 bases, the J end lost 4 bases, and 5 bases lay between the germline ends. The germline V gene has CDR1 SGHTA and CDR2 FQGNSA. This CDR3 has 11 residues. The chain's CDR3 is CASSSKYEQYF. The CDR3 bases are TGTGCCAGCAGCTCTAAATACGAGCAGTACTTC.

The chain couples TRBV7-9 to TRBJ2-3, with 8 bases aligning to TRBD2. This CDR3 region has 17 residues. V lost 1 base to trimming and J lost 2 bases; unmatched junction nucleotides: 8. CDR1 and CDR2 (germline): SEHNR, FQNEAQ (reference sequence). As DNA, the CDR3 is TGTGCCAGCAGCTTAGGGAGCGGGAGCGGGGCCACAGATACGCAGTATTTT. This encodes CASSLGSGSGATDTQYF.

The sample holds a few counts of this clonotype. The J gene is TRBJ2-5, the V gene TRBV12-3 or TRBV12-4; D is perhaps TRBD2 (6 bases). V shed 3 bases and J shed 9 bases, with 8 bases lying between them. This CDR3 spans 11 amino acids. The CDR3 DNA follows: TGTGCCAGCAGTTTTGGAGGGTCCCAGTACTTC. Its translation: CASSFGGSQYF.

The V gene is TRBV5-1, the J gene TRBJ2-1, with 11 positions matching TRBD2. The germline V gene has CDR1 SGHRS and CDR2 YFSETQ. The CDR3 runs 16 residues. The V segment lost 3 bases and the J segment 8 bases; nucleotides outside the gene matches: 10. The CDR3 is CASSSFTSGGGDEQFF. CDR3 bases: TGCGCCAGCAGCTCGTTTACTAGCGGGGGCGGCGATGAGCAGTTCTTC.

The chain carries TRBV19 and TRBJ2-1; no clear D gene. Trimming took 7 bases from V and 0 from J, leaving 10 bases between them. This CDR3 contains 14 residues. CDR1 LNHDA and CDR2 SQIVND come from the germline V gene (reference sequence). The CDR3 region has the DNA TGTGCCAGTATTTCGGCTAGCTCCTACAATGAGCAGTTCTTC. Translating gives CASISASSYNEQFF.

V usage is TRBV6-2 or TRBV6-3 and J usage is TRBJ2-7, with D possibly TRBD1 on 5 matching bases. The CDR3 length is 14 residues. V lost 6 bases and J lost 1, with 13 bases in between. Germline CDR1 reads MNHEY; CDR2 reads SVGEGT. CDR3 bases: TGTGCCAGCAGGCGTCGCAGGGAATCCTACGAGCAGTACTTC. Translating it yields CASRRRRESYEQYF.

A few counts support this clonotype. The V and J genes are TRBV10-3 and TRBJ1-6; no clear D gene. CDR3 length: 13 amino acids. Between the trimmed V and J ends, which lost 2 bases and 7 bases, there was a span of 6 bases. Germline V CDR1 and CDR2: ENHRY, SYGVKD. CDR3 nucleotides: TGTGCCATCAGTGAGATTCGAAATTCACCCCTCCACTTT. Protein: CAISEIRNSPLHF.

The chain couples TRBV7-2 to TRBJ2-3; 9 bases are a match to TRBD2. The CDR3 runs 12 residues. Germline loops: CDR1 SGHTA, CDR2 FQGNSA. V gave up 4 bases and J gave up 10 bases; unmatched junction bases: 3. Written as DNA, the CDR3 is TGTGCCAGCAGCTCCGGGACTAGCTCGCAGTATTTT. Protein product: CASSSGTSSQYF.

The chain couples TRBV18 to TRBJ2-7; D not resolved. This CDR3 has 15 amino acids. CDR1 and CDR2 from the germline V gene are KGHSH and LQKENI. Deletions cut 1 base from V and 2 bases from J, with 12 bases between. The CDR3 nucleotides are TGTGCCAGCTCACCACGTCCTAGTGCCACCTACGAGCAGTACTTC. This sequence encodes CASSPRPSATYEQYF.

The rearrangement joins TRBV4-2 to TRBJ2-3; 13 bases map to TRBD2. This CDR3 has 22 residues. Trimming removed 4 bases from V and 0 bases from J; junction bases left unmatched: 19. The germline CDR1 and CDR2 sequences are LGHNA and YNFKEQ. In DNA, the CDR3 is TGTGCCAGCAGCCCGCTAGGACCGATACTAGCGGGAGGGTCCCAAAGCACAGATACGCAGTATTTT. Protein product: CASSPLGPILAGGSQSTDTQYF.

This clonotype was seen ten or more times. At one end the junction does not follow the germline gene, possibly because of a read error. V and J are TRBV12-3 or TRBV12-4 and TRBJ2-7, with 10 bases fitting TRBD2. This CDR3 region has 14 residues. CDR3 loop: CASSLGLAAYEQYF. The DNA of the CDR3 is TGTGCCAGCAGCTTAGGACTAGCGGCTTACGAGCAGTACTTC.

The V call is TRBV5-1, the J call TRBJ1-2; D is perhaps TRBD1 (6 bases). V was shortened by 3 bases and J by 7 bases, with 19 bases between the two germline ends. The CDR3 covers 15 residues. Germline V lookup: CDR1 SGHRS, CDR2 YFSETQ. CDR3 DNA sequence: TGCGCCAGCAGCTCCCTACAGGGAAAGGGGTTTGGCTACACCTTC. Encoded protein: CASSSLQGKGFGYTF.

The chain joins TRBV5-1 to TRBJ2-3; TRBD2 aligns across 8 bases. The CDR3 is 15 residues long. After removal of 2 bases from V and 1 base from J, the junction contained 3 bases not matched to a gene. Germline-derived CDR1 and CDR2 are SGHRS and YFSETQ. Written as DNA, the CDR3 is TGCGCCAGCAGCTTTGATAGCGGGGGCACAGATACGCAGTATTTT. It is translated as CASSFDSGGTDTQYF.

The V and J genes are TRBV2 and TRBJ1-5; D remains ambiguous. With 7 bases removed from V and 0 bases from J, the gap between germline ends came to 10 bases. The CDR3 has 14 amino acids. Germline V gene lookup returns CDR1 SNHLY and CDR2 FYNNEI. This CDR3 is CASKTDYSNQPQHF. DNA for the CDR3: TGTGCCAGCAAAACAGATTATAGCAATCAGCCCCAGCATTTT.

This clonotype was detected ten times or more. J is TRBJ2-4 and V is TRBV12-3 or TRBV12-4; D gene ambiguous. The CDR3 is 13 amino acids. The ends were cut back, 1 base at V and 0 bases at J, with 1 base in the middle. In DNA, the CDR3 is TGTGCCAGCAGTTTAGGAGCCAAAAACATTCAGTACTTC. Amino acids: CASSLGAKNIQYF.

Only a few counts were recorded for this clonotype. CDR3 in amino acids: CSARDGSRGLSYNEQFF. In DNA form, the CDR3 reads TGCAGTGCTAGAGATGGAAGCCGGGGTCTCTCCTACAATGAGCAGTTCTTC. The chain joins TRBV20-1 to TRBJ2-1, with a tentative D call TRBD2 (5 bases). Trimming removed 0 bases from V and 0 bases from J, with 15 bases in between. The CDR3 covers 17 residues. Germline V lookup: CDR1 DFQATT, CDR2 SNEGSKA (reference sequence).

This clonotype was observed a few times. This rearrangement joins TRBV6-1 to TRBJ1-2, with 11 bases that match TRBD1. There are 14 residues in the CDR3. Germline assignment: CDR1 MNHNS and CDR2 SASEGT. J was trimmed by 5 bases and V by 10 bases; bases with no gene match: 9. The CDR3 sequence: CATETGTGGYGYTF. In DNA form, the CDR3 reads TGTGCCACCGAAACCGGGACAGGGGGGTATGGCTACACCTTC.

This clonotype was seen more than once but under ten times. This sequence joins TRBV12-3 or TRBV12-4 and TRBJ2-3; D gene unclear. V shed 4 bases and J shed 6 bases, with 14 bases lying between them. CDR3 size: 14 residues. DNA of the CDR3: TGTGCCAGCAGTTACCTTATTCCAAGGGATACGCAGTATTTT. Amino acids: CASSYLIPRDTQYF.

This chain links TRBV20-1 with TRBJ2-3, with 9 bases aligning to TRBD2. V shed 6 bases, J shed 6 bases, and the junction held 10 bases outside the gene matches. This CDR3 region has 14 residues. Germline V gives CDR1 DFQATT, CDR2 SNEGSKA (reference sequence). CDR3 nucleotides: TGCAGTGCGAGAAGCGGGGGGCGCGGGGATACGCAGTATTTT. The encoded protein is CSARSGGRGDTQYF.